These 3 T cell receptor beta chains share one sample of origin, sequenced in a study of T cells in Graves' hyperthyroidism and ophthalmopathy. TCR beta CDR3 regions were amplified from RNA. A set of HTBI primers served as the primers for a first-round RT-PCR of the TCR CDR3. TCRdb processed the multiplex PCR reads anew with MiXCR; each CDR3 protein has one entry. Of over 500,000 distinct CDR3 sequences listed, roughly 16% were seen once; the top ten hold 25% to 30%. Sequencing used blood. The source of these receptors is a woman in her 30s with Graves' ophthalmopathy.

This clonotype was observed a handful of times. The chain combines TRBV4-3 with TRBJ2-2, with 9 nucleotides matching TRBD2. The CDR3 length is 17 residues. The V and J ends lost 1 base and 3 bases, in that order; junction bases with no gene match: 6. The V gene's germline CDR1 is LGHNA and CDR2 YSLEER. The CDR3 reads CASSQALSGSYTGELFF. In nucleotides, the CDR3 is TGCGCCAGCAGCCAAGCTCTTAGCGGGAGCTACACCGGGGAGCTGTTTTTT.

The chain couples TRBV19 to TRBJ2-3; TRBD2 matches 11 bases. Per the germline V gene, CDR1 is LNHDA and CDR2 is SQIVND (reference sequence). The CDR3 is 16 amino acids. Trimming removed 3 bases from V and 5 bases from J; junction bases left unmatched: 7. In nucleotides, the CDR3 is TGTGCCAGTAGTATCCTGCTAGCGGGAGGAGGAGATACGCAGTATTTT. Its protein is CASSILLAGGGDTQYF.

The CDR3 loop reads CASSTYGLAGTLSYNEQFF. CDR3 coding DNA: TGTGCCAGCAGCACCTACGGACTAGCGGGCACCCTATCCTACAATGAGCAGTTCTTC. The chain links TRBV7-6 to TRBJ2-1, with 11 bases identical to TRBD2. Germline values: CDR1 SGHVS, CDR2 FNYEAQ. This CDR3 has 19 residues. Losses at the gene ends were 5 bases for V and 1 base for J; bases not matched to a gene: 13.